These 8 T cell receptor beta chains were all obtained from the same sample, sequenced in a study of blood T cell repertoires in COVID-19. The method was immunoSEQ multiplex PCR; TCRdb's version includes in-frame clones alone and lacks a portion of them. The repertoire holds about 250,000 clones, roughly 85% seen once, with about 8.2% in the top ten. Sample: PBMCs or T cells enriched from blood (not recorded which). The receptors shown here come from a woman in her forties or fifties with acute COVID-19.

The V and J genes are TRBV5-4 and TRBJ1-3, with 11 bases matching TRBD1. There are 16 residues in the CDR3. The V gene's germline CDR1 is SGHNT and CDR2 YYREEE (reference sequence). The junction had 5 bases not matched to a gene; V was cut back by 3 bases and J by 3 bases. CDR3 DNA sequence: TGTGCCAGCAGCTCCTGGACAGGGGGCGATGGAAACACCATATATTTT. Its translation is CASSSWTGGDGNTIYF.

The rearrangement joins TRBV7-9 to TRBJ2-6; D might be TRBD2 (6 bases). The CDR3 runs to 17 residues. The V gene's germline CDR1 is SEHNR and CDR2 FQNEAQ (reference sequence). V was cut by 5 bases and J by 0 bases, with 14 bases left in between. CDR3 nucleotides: TGTGCCAGCAGCCCGGACCAGGGACTCTCTGGGGCCAACGTCCTGACTTTC. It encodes CASSPDQGLSGANVLTF.

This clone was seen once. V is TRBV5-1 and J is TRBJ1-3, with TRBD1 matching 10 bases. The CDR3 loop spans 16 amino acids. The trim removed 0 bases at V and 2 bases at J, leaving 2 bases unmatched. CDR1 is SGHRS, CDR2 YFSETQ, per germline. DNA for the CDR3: TGCGCCAGCAGCTTGGGGGACAGGGGCCCTGGAAACACCATATATTTT. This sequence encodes CASSLGDRGPGNTIYF. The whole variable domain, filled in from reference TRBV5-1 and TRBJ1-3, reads KAGVTQTPRYLIKTRGQQVTLSCSPISGHRSVSWYQQTPGQGLQFLFEYFSETQRNKGNFPGRFSGRQFSNSRSEMNVSTLELGDSALYLCASSLGDRGPGNTIYFGEGSWLTVV.

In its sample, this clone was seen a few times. The CDR3 protein is CASSPRQAPYGYTF. The CDR3 DNA sequence: TGTGCCAGCAGCCCCCGACAGGCCCCCTATGGCTACACCTTC. The genes are TRBV5-6 and TRBJ1-2; D is perhaps TRBD1 (6 bases). Germline CDR1 reads SGHDT; CDR2 reads YYEEEE. Trimming removed 4 bases from V and 4 bases from J, with 14 bases in between. CDR3 length: 14 amino acids.

CDR3 loop: CASSPPGQGFYEQYF. The CDR3 DNA is TGTGCCAGCTCACCCCCGGGACAGGGTTTTTACGAGCAGTACTTC. The gene calls are TRBV18 and TRBJ2-7; TRBD1 matches at 9 bases. Per the germline V gene, CDR1 is KGHSH and CDR2 is LQKENI. V lost 3 bases, J lost 4 bases, and 7 bases stayed unmatched. The CDR3 contains 15 residues.

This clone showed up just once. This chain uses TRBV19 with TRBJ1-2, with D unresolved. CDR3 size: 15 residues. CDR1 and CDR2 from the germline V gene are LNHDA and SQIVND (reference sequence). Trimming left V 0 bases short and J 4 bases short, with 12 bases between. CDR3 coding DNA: TGTGCCAGTAGTATAGATCAGGAGGCGAGCTATGGCTACACCTTC. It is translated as CASSIDQEASYGYTF.

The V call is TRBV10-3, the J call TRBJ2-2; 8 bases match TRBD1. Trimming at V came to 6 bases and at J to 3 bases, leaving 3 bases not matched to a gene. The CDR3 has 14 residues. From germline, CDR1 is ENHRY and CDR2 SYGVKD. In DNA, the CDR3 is TGTGCCATCAGCGGGACAGGAGACACCGGGGAGCTGTTTTTT. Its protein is CAISGTGDTGELFF.

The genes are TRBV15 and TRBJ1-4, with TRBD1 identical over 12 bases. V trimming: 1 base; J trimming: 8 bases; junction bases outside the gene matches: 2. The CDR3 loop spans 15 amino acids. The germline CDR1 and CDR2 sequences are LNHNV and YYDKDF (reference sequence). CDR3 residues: CATSRGDRGHEKLFF. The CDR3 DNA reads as TGTGCCACCAGCAGAGGGGACAGGGGGCACGAAAAACTGTTTTTT. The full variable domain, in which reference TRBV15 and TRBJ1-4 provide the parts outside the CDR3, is DAMVIQNPRYQVTQFGKPVTLSCSQTLNHNVMYWYQQKSSQAPKLLFHYYDKDFNNEADTPDNFQSRRPNTSFCFLDIRSPGLGDTAMYLCATSRGDRGHEKLFFGSGTQLSVL.